This T cell receptor (beta chain) was found in a study of T cell repertoires in cytomegalovirus infection. Findings and limits, study-wide: CMV-specific HLA-C-restricted TCR beta clonotypes dominated the ex vivo response.

Trimming cost V 2 bases and J 2 bases; bases outside gene matches: 25. The CDR3 is 21 residues long. The germline V gene has CDR1 DFQATT and CDR2 SNEGSKA (reference sequence). TCRdb re-called the reads with MiXCR, one entry per CDR3 protein. The sample consists of around 530,000 distinct CDR3 sequences, more than 15% of them appearing once. This clonotype has only a few counts. No antigen is known for it. This chain joins TRBV20-1 and TRBJ2-5; 8 positions agree with TRBD2. The source of this sequence is a human donor in good health (CMV status not recorded). Some clones in this sample may be carry-over from other donors' samples. Sequenced: CD8+ T cells from PBMCs. For the CDR3, the DNA is TGCAGTGCTAGAATATGGTCCAATATTGGCGGGAGGACTTCGGGGCAAGAGACCCAGTACTTC. Amino acids: CSARIWSNIGGRTSGQETQYF.